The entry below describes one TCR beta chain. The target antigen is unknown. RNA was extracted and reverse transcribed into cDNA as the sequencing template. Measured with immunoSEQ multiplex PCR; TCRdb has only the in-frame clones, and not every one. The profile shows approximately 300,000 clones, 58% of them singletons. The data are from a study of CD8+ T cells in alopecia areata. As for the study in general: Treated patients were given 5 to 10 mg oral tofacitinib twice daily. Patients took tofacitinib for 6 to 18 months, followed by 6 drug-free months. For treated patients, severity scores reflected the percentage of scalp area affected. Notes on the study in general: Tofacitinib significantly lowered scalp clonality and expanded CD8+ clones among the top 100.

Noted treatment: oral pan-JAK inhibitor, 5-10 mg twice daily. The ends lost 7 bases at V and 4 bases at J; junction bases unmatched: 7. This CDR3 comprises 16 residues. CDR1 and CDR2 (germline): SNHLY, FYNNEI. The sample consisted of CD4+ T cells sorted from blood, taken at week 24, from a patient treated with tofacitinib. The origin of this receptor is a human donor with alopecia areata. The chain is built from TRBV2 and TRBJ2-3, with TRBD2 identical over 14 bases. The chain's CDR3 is CASTRTSGGSADTQYF. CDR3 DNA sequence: TGTGCCAGCACCAGGACTAGCGGGGGGAGTGCAGATACGCAGTATTTT.